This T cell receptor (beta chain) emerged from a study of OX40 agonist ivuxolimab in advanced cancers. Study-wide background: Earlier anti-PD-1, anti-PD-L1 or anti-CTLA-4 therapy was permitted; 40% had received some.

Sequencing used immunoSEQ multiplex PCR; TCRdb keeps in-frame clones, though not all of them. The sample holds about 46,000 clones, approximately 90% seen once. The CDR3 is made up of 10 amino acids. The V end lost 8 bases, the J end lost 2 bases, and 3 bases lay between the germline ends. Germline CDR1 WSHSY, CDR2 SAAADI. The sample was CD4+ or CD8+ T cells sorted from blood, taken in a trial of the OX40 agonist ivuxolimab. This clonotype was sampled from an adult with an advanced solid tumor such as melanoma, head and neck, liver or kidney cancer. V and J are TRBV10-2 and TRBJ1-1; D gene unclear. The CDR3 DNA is TGCGCCAGCGGTAACACTGAAGCTTTCTTT. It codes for CASGNTEAFF.